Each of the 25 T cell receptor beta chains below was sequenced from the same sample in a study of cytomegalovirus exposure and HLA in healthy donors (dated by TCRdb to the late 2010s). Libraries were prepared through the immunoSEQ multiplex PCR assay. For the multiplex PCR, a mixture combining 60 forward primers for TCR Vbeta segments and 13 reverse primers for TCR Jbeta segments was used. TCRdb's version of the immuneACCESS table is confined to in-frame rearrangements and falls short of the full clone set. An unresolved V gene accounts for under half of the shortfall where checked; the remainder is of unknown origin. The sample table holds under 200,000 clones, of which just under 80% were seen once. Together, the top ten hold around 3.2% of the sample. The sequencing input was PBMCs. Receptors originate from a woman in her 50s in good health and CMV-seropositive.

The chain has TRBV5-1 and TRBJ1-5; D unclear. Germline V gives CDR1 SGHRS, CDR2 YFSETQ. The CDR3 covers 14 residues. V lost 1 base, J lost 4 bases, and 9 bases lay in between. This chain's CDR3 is CASSLSGENQPQHF. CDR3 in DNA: TGCGCCAGCAGCTTGAGCGGAGAAAATCAGCCCCAGCATTTT.

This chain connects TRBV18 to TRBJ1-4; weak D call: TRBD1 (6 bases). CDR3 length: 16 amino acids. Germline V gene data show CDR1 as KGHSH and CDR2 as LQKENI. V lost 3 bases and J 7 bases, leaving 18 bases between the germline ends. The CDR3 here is CASSPRGGGVVEKLFF. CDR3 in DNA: TGTGCCAGCTCACCCCGAGGGGGGGGAGTTGTTGAAAAACTGTTTTTT.

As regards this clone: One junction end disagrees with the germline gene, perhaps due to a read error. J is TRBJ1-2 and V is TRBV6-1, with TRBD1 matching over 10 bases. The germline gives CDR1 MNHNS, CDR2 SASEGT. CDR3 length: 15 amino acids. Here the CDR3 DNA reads TGTGCCAACAGTGACCCGGGACAGGGGAGCTATGGCTACACCTTC. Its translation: CANSDPGQGSYGYTF.

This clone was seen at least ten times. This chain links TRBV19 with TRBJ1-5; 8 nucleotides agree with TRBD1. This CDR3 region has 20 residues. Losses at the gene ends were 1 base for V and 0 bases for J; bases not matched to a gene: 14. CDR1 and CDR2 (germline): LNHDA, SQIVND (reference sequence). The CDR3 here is CASSIGRGQGISYSNQPQHF. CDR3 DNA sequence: TGTGCCAGTAGTATAGGTCGTGGACAGGGAATATCCTATAGCAATCAGCCCCAGCATTTT.

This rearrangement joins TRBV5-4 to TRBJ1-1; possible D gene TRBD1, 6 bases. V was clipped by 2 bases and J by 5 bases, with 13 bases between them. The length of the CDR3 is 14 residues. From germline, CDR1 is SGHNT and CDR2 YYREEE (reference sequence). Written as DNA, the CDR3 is TGTGCCAGCAGCTTCGCCAGGGGACGGACTGAAGCTTTCTTT. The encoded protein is CASSFARGRTEAFF.

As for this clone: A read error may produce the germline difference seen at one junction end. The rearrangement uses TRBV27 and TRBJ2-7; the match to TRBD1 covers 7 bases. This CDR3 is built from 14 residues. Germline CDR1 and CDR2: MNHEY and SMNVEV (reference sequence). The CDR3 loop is CASNLNRGEGSPHF. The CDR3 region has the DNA TGTGCCAGCAACCTTAACAGGGGTGAGGGTAGTCCCCACTTC.

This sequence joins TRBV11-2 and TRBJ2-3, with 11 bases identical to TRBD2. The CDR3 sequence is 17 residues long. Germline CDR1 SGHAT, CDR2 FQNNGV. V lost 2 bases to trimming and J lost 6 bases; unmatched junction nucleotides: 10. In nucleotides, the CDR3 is TGTGCCAGCAGCTTAACCACTAGCGGGAGAGGTGTGGATACGCAGTATTTT. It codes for CASSLTTSGRGVDTQYF.

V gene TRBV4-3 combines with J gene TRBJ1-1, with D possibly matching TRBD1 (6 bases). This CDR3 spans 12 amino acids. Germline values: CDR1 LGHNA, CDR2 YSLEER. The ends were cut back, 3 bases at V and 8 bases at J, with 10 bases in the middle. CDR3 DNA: TGCGCCAGCAGCCACCAGGGGTCGGAAGCTTTCTTT. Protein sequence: CASSHQGSEAFF.

CDR3 DNA sequence: TGTGCCAGCAGCTTACACAGCCTCTATGGCTACACCTTC. It is translated as CASSLHSLYGYTF. The genes are TRBV7-2 and TRBJ1-2; D is unclear. V gave up 2 bases and J gave up 4 bases, with 8 bases separating them. This CDR3 is 13 amino acids long. CDR1 and CDR2 from the germline V gene are SGHTA and FQGNSA.

The DNA for the CDR3 is TGTGCCAGCTTTTACCGGCAGGGATTATATGGCTACACCTTC. Translated: CASFYRQGLYGYTF. J is TRBJ1-2 and V is TRBV2; D might be TRBD1 (5 bases). The CDR3 is 14 residues long. The germline CDR1 and CDR2 sequences are SNHLY and FYNNEI. V was cut by 8 bases and J by 5 bases, with 18 bases left in between.

Here the CDR3 reads CASSLGDRGPTAFF. The CDR3 bases are TGCGCCAGCAGCTTAGGGGACAGGGGGCCGACCGCTTTCTTT. The V and J genes are TRBV5-1 and TRBJ1-1; 12 bases fit TRBD1. Germline CDR1 and CDR2: SGHRS and YFSETQ. The length of the CDR3 is 14 residues. The V segment lost 2 bases and the J segment 11 bases; nucleotides outside the gene matches: 7.

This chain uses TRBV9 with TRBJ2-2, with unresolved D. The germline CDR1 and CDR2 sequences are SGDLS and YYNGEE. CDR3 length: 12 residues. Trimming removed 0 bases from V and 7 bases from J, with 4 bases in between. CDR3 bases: TGTGCCAGCAGCGTAGTTTACGGGGAGCTGTTTTTT. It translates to CASSVVYGELFF.

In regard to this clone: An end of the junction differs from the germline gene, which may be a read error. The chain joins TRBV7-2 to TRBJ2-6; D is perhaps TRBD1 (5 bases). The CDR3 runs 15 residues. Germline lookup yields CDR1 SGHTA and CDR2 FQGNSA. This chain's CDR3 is CASSPSSSGANGLTF. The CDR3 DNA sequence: TGTGCCAGCAGCCCTAGTAGCTCTGGGGCCAACGGCCTGACTTTC. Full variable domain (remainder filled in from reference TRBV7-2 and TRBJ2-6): GAGVSQSPSNKVTEKGKDVELRCDPISGHTALYWYRQSLGQGLEFLIYFQGNSAPDKSGLPSDRFSAERTGGSVSTLTIQRTQQEDSAVYLCASSPSSSGANGLTFGAGSRLTVL.

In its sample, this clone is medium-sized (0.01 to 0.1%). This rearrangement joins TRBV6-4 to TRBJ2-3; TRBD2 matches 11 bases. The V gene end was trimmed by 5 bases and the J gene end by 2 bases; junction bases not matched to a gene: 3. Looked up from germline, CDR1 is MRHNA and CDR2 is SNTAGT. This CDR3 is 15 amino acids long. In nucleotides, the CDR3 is TGTGCCAGCAGTCCTAGCGGGGGGTCCACAGATACGCAGTATTTT. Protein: CASSPSGGSTDTQYF.

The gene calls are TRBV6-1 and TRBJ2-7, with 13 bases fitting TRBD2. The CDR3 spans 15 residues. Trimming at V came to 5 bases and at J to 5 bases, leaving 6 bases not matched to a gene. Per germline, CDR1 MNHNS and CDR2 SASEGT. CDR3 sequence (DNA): TGTGCCAGCAGTCTCGGACTAGCGGGGGCCAACGAGCAGTACTTC. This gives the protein CASSLGLAGANEQYF.

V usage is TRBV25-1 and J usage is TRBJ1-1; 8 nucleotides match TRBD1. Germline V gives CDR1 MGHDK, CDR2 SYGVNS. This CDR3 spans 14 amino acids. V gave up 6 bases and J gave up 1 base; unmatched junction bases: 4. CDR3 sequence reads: CASRPGGANTEAFF. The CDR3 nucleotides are TGTGCCAGCAGACCAGGGGGCGCGAACACTGAAGCTTTCTTT.

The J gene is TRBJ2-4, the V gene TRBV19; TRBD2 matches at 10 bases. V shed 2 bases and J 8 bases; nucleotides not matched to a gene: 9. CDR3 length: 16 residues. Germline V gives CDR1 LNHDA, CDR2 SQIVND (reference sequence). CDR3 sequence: CASSITLAGETHIQYF. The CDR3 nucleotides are TGTGCCAGTAGTATAACCCTAGCGGGAGAGACCCACATTCAGTACTTC.

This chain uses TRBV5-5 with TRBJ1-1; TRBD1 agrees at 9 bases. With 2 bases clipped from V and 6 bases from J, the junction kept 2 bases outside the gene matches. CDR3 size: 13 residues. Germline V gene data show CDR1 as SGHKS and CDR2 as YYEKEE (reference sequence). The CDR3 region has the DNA TGTGCCAGCAGCTTCGACAGGGGGGCTGAAGCTTTCTTT. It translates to CASSFDRGAEAFF.

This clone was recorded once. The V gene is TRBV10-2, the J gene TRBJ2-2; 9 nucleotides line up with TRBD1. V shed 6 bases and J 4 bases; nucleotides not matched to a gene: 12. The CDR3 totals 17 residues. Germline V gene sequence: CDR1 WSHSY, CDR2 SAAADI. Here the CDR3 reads CASRDTGGSGLTGELFF. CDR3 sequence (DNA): TGCGCCAGCAGGGATACAGGGGGCAGCGGTCTCACCGGGGAGCTGTTTTTT.

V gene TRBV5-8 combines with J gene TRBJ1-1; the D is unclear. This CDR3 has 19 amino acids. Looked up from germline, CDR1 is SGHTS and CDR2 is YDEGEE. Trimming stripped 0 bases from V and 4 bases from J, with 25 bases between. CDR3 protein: CASSLASGARSEGPTEAFF. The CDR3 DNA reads TGTGCCAGCAGCTTGGCCTCGGGCGCGCGGTCCGAGGGTCCCACTGAAGCTTTCTTT.

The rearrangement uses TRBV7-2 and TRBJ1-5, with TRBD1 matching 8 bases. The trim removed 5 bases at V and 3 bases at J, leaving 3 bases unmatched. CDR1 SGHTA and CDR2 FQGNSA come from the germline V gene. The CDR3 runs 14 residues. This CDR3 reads CASSTDRVNQPQHF. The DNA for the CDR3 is TGTGCCAGCAGCACGGACAGGGTCAATCAGCCCCAGCATTTT.

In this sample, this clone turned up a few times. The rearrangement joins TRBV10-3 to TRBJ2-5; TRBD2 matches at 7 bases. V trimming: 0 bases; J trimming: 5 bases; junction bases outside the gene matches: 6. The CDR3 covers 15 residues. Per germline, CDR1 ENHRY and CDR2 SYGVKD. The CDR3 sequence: CAISESQGTTETQYF. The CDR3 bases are TGTGCCATCAGTGAGTCGCAAGGGACTACTGAGACCCAGTACTTC.

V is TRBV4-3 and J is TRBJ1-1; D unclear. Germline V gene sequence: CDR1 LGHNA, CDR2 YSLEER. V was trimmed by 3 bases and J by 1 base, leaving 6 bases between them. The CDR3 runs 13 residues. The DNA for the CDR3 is TGCGCCAGCAGCCAGCGGAGGAACACTGAAGCTTTCTTT. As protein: CASSQRRNTEAFF.

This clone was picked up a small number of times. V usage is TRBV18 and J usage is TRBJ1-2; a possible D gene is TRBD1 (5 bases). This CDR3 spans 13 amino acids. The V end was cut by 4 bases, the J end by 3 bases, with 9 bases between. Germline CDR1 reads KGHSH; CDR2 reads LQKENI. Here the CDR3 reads CASSRRDDYGYTF. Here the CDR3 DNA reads TGTGCCAGCTCACGCAGGGATGACTATGGCTACACCTTC. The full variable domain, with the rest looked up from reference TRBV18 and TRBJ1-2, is NAGVMQNPRHLVRRRGQEARLRCSPMKGHSHVYWYRQLPEEGLKFMVYLQKENIIDESGMPKERFSAEFPKEGPSILRIQQVVRGDSAAYFCASSRRDDYGYTFGSGTRLTVV.

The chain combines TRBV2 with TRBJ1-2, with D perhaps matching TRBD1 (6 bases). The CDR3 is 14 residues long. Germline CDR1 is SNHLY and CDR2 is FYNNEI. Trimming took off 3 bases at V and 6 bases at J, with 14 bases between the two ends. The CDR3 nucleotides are TGTGCCAGCAGTGACCGGGGGGCCTCAAATGGCTACACCTTC. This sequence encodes CASSDRGASNGYTF.